This T cell receptor (beta chain) was recovered during a study of T cell responses to AZD1222 COVID-19 vaccine. Germline V lookup: CDR1 MNHEY, CDR2 SVGAGI. The CDR3 has 12 residues. Trimming took 6 bases from V and 6 from J, leaving 12 bases between them. The data were produced by immunoSEQ multiplex PCR, yet TCRdb's version contains in-frame clones alone and is incomplete. The data show about 74,000 clones, 75% to 95% seen once. The chain recombines TRBV6-5 with TRBJ2-7; weak D call: TRBD1 (6 bases). Sequenced material: peripheral blood, taken 28 days after the second AZD1222 dose. This TCR came from an adult who received the AZD1222 COVID-19 vaccine. CDR3 coding DNA: TGTGCCAGCAGCGAGGGACATAGCGAGCAGTACTTC. It encodes CASSEGHSEQYF.